The 29 T cell receptor beta chains given below trace back to one sample, sequenced in a study of cytomegalovirus exposure and HLA in healthy donors. Primers included in the PCR were 60 Vbeta and 13 Jbeta primers. The assay was immunoSEQ multiplex PCR, and TCRdb's table has in-frame clones only and misses some. Of under 150,000 clones in the sample, approximately 73% were seen once. The sequenced material came from PBMCs. The source of these receptors is a human donor in good health.

The rearrangement joins TRBV11-2 to TRBJ1-6, with a weak D call TRBD1 (5 bases). Germline V gene data show CDR1 as SGHAT and CDR2 as FQNNGV. This CDR3 contains 17 residues. V lost 1 base to trimming and J lost 1 base, with 11 bases between them. CDR3 bases: TGTGCCAGCAGCTTAGTACCCGGGGGATCCTATAATTCACCCCTCCACTTT. It specifies CASSLVPGGSYNSPLHF. Looking up the rest from reference TRBV11-2 and TRBJ1-6 gives the full variable domain: EAGVAQSPRYKIIEKRQSVAFWCNPISGHATLYWYQQILGQGPKLLIQFQNNGVVDDSQLPKDRFSAERLKGVDSTLKIQPAKLEDSAVYLCASSLVPGGSYNSPLHFGNGTRLTVT.

The chain employs TRBV2 and TRBJ2-7, with D maybe TRBD2 (6 bases). The length of the CDR3 is 13 residues. V lost 7 bases and J 1 base, leaving 11 bases between the germline ends. The germline V gene has CDR1 SNHLY and CDR2 FYNNEI. The CDR3 coding sequence is TGTGCCAGCAATGAGGGACTGTCCTACGAGCAGTACTTC. Its protein is CASNEGLSYEQYF.

The V and J genes are TRBV4-1 and TRBJ2-1; D is possibly TRBD2 (5 bases). Germline loops: CDR1 MGHRA, CDR2 YSYEKL. The V gene lost 1 base and the J gene lost 4 bases, with 11 bases spanning the gap. The CDR3 spans 15 residues. The chain's CDR3 is CASSQVRDTYNEQFF. The CDR3 DNA reads as TGCGCCAGCAGCCAAGTTCGGGATACATACAATGAGCAGTTCTTC.

V and J are TRBV6-1 and TRBJ1-1; TRBD1 aligns across 9 bases. The CDR3 totals 14 residues. Germline lookup yields CDR1 MNHNS and CDR2 SASEGT. V shed 3 bases and J 5 bases; nucleotides not matched to a gene: 4. CDR3 amino acids: CASSETGGGTEAFF. The CDR3 nucleotides read TGTGCCAGCAGTGAGACAGGGGGAGGGACTGAAGCTTTCTTT.

This clone showed up just a few times. This chain uses TRBV10-3 with TRBJ1-6; the match to TRBD1 covers 11 bases. The CDR3 has 14 residues. Trimming removed 11 bases from V and 9 bases from J; junction bases left unmatched: 9. The germline gives CDR1 ENHRY, CDR2 SYGVKD. The CDR3 nucleotides are TGTGCCGGCCGGGGACAGGGGGAGGGTTCACCCCTCCACTTT. Residues: CAGRGQGEGSPLHF.

J is TRBJ1-2 and V is TRBV4-1; 7 bases map to TRBD1. V shed 6 bases, J shed 3 bases, and the junction held 4 bases outside the gene matches. The length of the CDR3 is 13 residues. Per germline, CDR1 MGHRA and CDR2 YSYEKL. DNA for the CDR3: TGCGCCAGCAGACGACAGGGAGACTATGGCTACACCTTC. Translated, it gives CASRRQGDYGYTF.

As concerns this clone: Other DNA sequences from this sample encode an identical CDR3 as well. V gene TRBV9 combines with J gene TRBJ1-5, with a tentative D call TRBD1 (5 bases). This CDR3 is 15 amino acids long. Germline loops: CDR1 SGDLS, CDR2 YYNGEE. The V gene lost 0 bases and the J gene lost 4 bases, with 11 bases spanning the gap. The CDR3 loop is CASSVGQGGNQPQHF. Here the CDR3 DNA reads TGTGCCAGCAGCGTAGGGCAGGGAGGGAATCAGCCCCAGCATTTT.

The chain couples TRBV7-8 to TRBJ2-3; 12 bases are a match to TRBD2. With V trimmed by 2 bases and J by 6 bases, 6 bases remained unmatched. Germline CDR1 and CDR2: SGHVS and FQNEAQ. The CDR3 is 16 amino acids. The CDR3: CASSLPPSGGADTQYF. The CDR3 nucleotides are TGTGCCAGCAGCTTACCCCCTAGCGGGGGGGCGGATACGCAGTATTTT.

V and J are TRBV11-3 and TRBJ2-7, with D possibly matching TRBD1 (6 bases). The ends were cut back, 5 bases at V and 2 bases at J, with 16 bases in the middle. The CDR3 has 15 amino acids. Germline V lookup: CDR1 SGHNT, CDR2 YENEEA. CDR3 loop: CASSTRSGVPYEQYF. In DNA form, the CDR3 reads TGTGCCAGCAGCACACGTTCAGGGGTCCCCTACGAGCAGTACTTC.

The chain is built from TRBV19 and TRBJ2-7; 9 nucleotides match TRBD2. Germline V CDR1 and CDR2: LNHDA, SQIVND (reference sequence). This CDR3 has 14 residues. V shed 1 base and J 3 bases; nucleotides not matched to a gene: 1. DNA for the CDR3: TGTGCCAGTAGTATAGGAGCGGGAGGCTACGAGCAGTACTTC. Translated, it gives CASSIGAGGYEQYF.

In nucleotides, the CDR3 is TGTGCCAGCAGTTCCGGACTAGCGGGAGTTACCTACGAGCAGTACTTC. This translates into CASSSGLAGVTYEQYF. The J gene is TRBJ2-7, the V gene TRBV27; 13 bases are shared with TRBD2. Germline-derived CDR1 and CDR2 are MNHEY and SMNVEV (reference sequence). The V gene end was trimmed by 4 bases and the J gene end by 2 bases; junction bases not matched to a gene: 5. The CDR3 is 16 residues long.

The J gene is TRBJ1-1, the V gene TRBV29-1; D gene unclear. The germline CDR1 and CDR2 sequences are SQVTM and ANQGSEA. This CDR3 is built from 13 residues. Trimming left V 1 base short and J 5 bases short, with 11 bases between. The CDR3 loop reads CSVEVRQATEAFF. The CDR3 DNA is TGCAGCGTTGAAGTACGTCAGGCAACTGAAGCTTTCTTT.

This clone was detected once. This chain links TRBV5-4 with TRBJ2-1, with 8 nucleotides matching TRBD1. CDR3 length equals 15 residues. The V gene's germline CDR1 is SGHNT and CDR2 YYREEE (reference sequence). V was clipped by 0 bases and J by 7 bases; unmatched bases: 6. CDR3 region: CASSLESGGWNEQFF. The CDR3 coding sequence is TGTGCCAGCAGCTTGGAATCAGGGGGCTGGAATGAGCAGTTCTTC.

The J gene is TRBJ1-5, the V gene TRBV27, with TRBD1 as a possible D gene (5 bases). The CDR3 is made up of 16 amino acids. Germline values: CDR1 MNHEY, CDR2 SMNVEV (reference sequence). Trimming left V 1 base short and J 1 base short, with 11 bases between. The CDR3: CASSLFRAASNQPQHF. As DNA, the CDR3 is TGTGCCAGCAGTTTATTCAGGGCGGCGAGCAATCAGCCCCAGCATTTT.

The chain joins TRBV27 to TRBJ1-2; TRBD1 matches at 11 bases. V was pared by 4 bases and J by 8 bases, with 6 bases of the junction left unmatched. This CDR3 is built from 14 residues. CDR1 is MNHEY and CDR2 is SMNVEV in the germline V gene (reference sequence). Here the CDR3 reads CASSSRTGGAGYTF. The DNA for the CDR3 is TGTGCCAGCAGTTCCCGGACAGGGGGCGCGGGCTACACCTTC.

This clone was observed a single time. The chain combines TRBV7-2 with TRBJ2-4; a possible D gene is TRBD2 (5 bases). The V and J ends lost 3 bases and 0 bases respectively, with 12 bases between them. The CDR3 runs 16 residues. Germline CDR1 SGHTA, CDR2 FQGNSA. CDR3 loop: CASSFGPRGAKNIQYF. Here the CDR3 DNA reads TGTGCCAGCAGCTTCGGGCCCCGGGGAGCCAAAAACATTCAGTACTTC.

This chain links TRBV5-1 with TRBJ2-1; 12 positions agree with TRBD2. The CDR3 is made up of 17 amino acids. Germline V gene sequence: CDR1 SGHRS, CDR2 YFSETQ. V trimming: 4 bases; J trimming: 5 bases; junction bases outside the gene matches: 10. In DNA, the CDR3 is TGCGCCAGCAGCGACCTACTAGCGGGGGGACTAAACAATGAGCAGTTCTTC. Protein product: CASSDLLAGGLNNEQFF.

The chain employs TRBV5-1 and TRBJ2-1, with D perhaps TRBD1 (5 bases). Germline V gene data show CDR1 as SGHRS and CDR2 as YFSETQ. CDR3 size: 16 residues. V was cut by 4 bases and J by 4 bases, with 18 bases left in between. Here the CDR3 DNA reads TGCGCCAGCAGCCACGTCCCGGACACAGGATACAATGAGCAGTTCTTC. Translating it yields CASSHVPDTGYNEQFF. Based on the CDR3 plus reference TRBV5-1 and TRBJ2-1, the full variable domain is KAGVTQTPRYLIKTRGQQVTLSCSPISGHRSVSWYQQTPGQGLQFLFEYFSETQRNKGNFPGRFSGRQFSNSRSEMNVSTLELGDSALYLCASSHVPDTGYNEQFFGPGTRLTVL.

The CDR3 sequence: CASSLWGSGGGRFQETQYF. In DNA, the CDR3 is TGTGCCAGCAGCTTGTGGGGGTCCGGGGGCGGGAGGTTCCAAGAGACCCAGTACTTC. This chain links TRBV5-4 with TRBJ2-5; TRBD2 aligns across 8 bases. With V trimmed by 1 base and J by 1 base, 15 bases remained unmatched. Germline V lookup: CDR1 SGHNT, CDR2 YYREEE (reference sequence). The CDR3 contains 19 residues.

The chain employs TRBV10-1 and TRBJ2-7, with D perhaps matching TRBD2 (6 bases). Trimming removed 4 bases at V and 9 bases at J, with 10 bases between. From germline, CDR1 is WNHNN and CDR2 SYGVQD (reference sequence). The CDR3 contains 11 residues. CDR3: CASSGDSWQYF. The CDR3 bases are TGCGCCAGCAGTGGGGACTCCTGGCAGTACTTC.

This sequence joins TRBV7-9 and TRBJ2-5, with D perhaps TRBD2 (6 bases). Between the trimmed V and J ends, which lost 5 bases and 9 bases, there was a span of 13 bases. This CDR3 has 12 amino acids. Germline lookup yields CDR1 SEHNR and CDR2 FQNEAQ (reference sequence). The CDR3 protein is CASSPRGWAQYF. The CDR3 nucleotides are TGTGCCAGCAGCCCCCGGGGGTGGGCCCAGTACTTC.

The V and J genes are TRBV27 and TRBJ2-1; D possibly corresponds to TRBD1 (5 bases). The CDR3 has 14 residues. With 3 bases removed from V and 9 bases from J, the gap between germline ends came to 15 bases. Germline-derived CDR1 and CDR2 are MNHEY and SMNVEV (reference sequence). As DNA, the CDR3 is TGTGCCAGCAGTTTCTCAGGGCCCGAATTTGAGCAGTTCTTC. Amino acid sequence: CASSFSGPEFEQFF.

The rearrangement uses TRBV13 and TRBJ2-5; 7 nucleotides line up with TRBD2. TRBJ2-7 matches the DNA end more closely, so the J call is doubtful. This CDR3 is built from 14 residues. CDR1 PRHDT and CDR2 FYEKMQ come from the germline V gene (reference sequence). The CDR3 nucleotides read TGTGCCAGCACCACTTACGGGAGGCACTACGAGCAGTACTTC. As protein: CASTTYGRHYEQYF.

V gene TRBV27 combines with J gene TRBJ1-1, with D unresolved. CDR3 size: 13 residues. With 6 bases removed from V and 3 bases from J, the gap between germline ends came to 11 bases. CDR1 and CDR2 (germline): MNHEY, SMNVEV (reference sequence). The chain's CDR3 is CASSYLRDTEAFF. The CDR3, as DNA: TGTGCCAGCAGCTACCTACGGGACACTGAAGCTTTCTTT.

The chain is built from TRBV6-5 and TRBJ1-1, with a possible D match to TRBD1 (5 bases). V was trimmed by 4 bases and J by 4 bases, leaving 10 bases between them. The CDR3 has 13 amino acids. Germline V CDR1 and CDR2: MNHEY, SVGAGI. The chain's CDR3 is CASSLGEVTEAFF. The CDR3 coding sequence is TGTGCCAGCAGTTTAGGGGAGGTCACTGAAGCTTTCTTT.

The chain joins TRBV6-5 to TRBJ1-5, with 7 nucleotides matching TRBD1. CDR1 and CDR2 (germline): MNHEY, SVGAGI. V was clipped by 6 bases and J by 3 bases; unmatched bases: 5. The CDR3 is 14 residues long. DNA for the CDR3: TGTGCCAGCAGCTCCGACAGGGACAATCAGCCCCAGCATTTT. Encoded protein: CASSSDRDNQPQHF.

The chain couples TRBV9 to TRBJ2-3; D is possibly TRBD2 (6 bases). The CDR3 extends over 15 amino acids. With 2 bases removed from V and 1 base from J, the gap between germline ends came to 11 bases. Germline V lookup: CDR1 SGDLS, CDR2 YYNGEE. CDR3 sequence reads: CASSVAGRRTDTQYF. As DNA, the CDR3 is TGTGCCAGCAGCGTTGCGGGACGGCGCACAGATACGCAGTATTTT.

This clone was found a few times. The chain is built from TRBV6-1 and TRBJ2-3; 8 bases fit TRBD2. CDR3 length: 16 residues. Germline CDR1 MNHNS, CDR2 SASEGT. The V segment lost 0 bases and the J segment 4 bases; nucleotides outside the gene matches: 6. The DNA of the CDR3 is TGTGCCAGCAGTGAAGCATGGGCGGGGGGAGCAGATACGCAGTATTTT. Its protein is CASSEAWAGGADTQYF.

This chain joins TRBV7-9 and TRBJ1-6; D is ambiguous. The V gene's germline CDR1 is SEHNR and CDR2 FQNEAQ (reference sequence). V dropped 3 bases and J dropped 6 bases, with 12 bases sitting between them. This CDR3 is 15 amino acids long. CDR3 loop: CASSLLGRTNSPLHF. The CDR3 DNA reads TGTGCCAGCAGCTTGCTGGGCAGAACTAATTCACCCCTCCACTTT.